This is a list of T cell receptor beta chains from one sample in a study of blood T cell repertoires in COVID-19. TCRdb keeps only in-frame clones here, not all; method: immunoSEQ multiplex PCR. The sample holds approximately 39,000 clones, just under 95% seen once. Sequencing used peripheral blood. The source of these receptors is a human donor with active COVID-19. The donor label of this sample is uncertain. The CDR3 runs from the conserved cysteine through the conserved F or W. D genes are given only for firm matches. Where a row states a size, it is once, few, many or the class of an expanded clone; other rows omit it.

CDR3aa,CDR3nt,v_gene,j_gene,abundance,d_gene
CASSEDGTEMREQYF,TGCGCCAGCAGCGAAGACGGGACAGAGATGAGGGAGCAGTACTTC,TRBV5-1,TRBJ2-7,NA,TRBD1
CASRQGGQGQFF,TGTGCCAGCAGGCAGGGGGGACAAGGGCAGTTCTTC,TRBV6-6,TRBJ2-1,NA,NA
CASSWTGNNSPLHF,TGTGCCAGCAGTTGGACAGGAAATAATTCACCCCTCCACTTT,TRBV6-5,TRBJ1-6,NA,TRBD1
CASRSFGLATGELFF,TGCGCCAGCAGATCTTTTGGACTGGCCACCGGGGAGCTGTTTTTT,TRBV4-1,TRBJ2-2,NA,NA
CASSPRTGSYEQYF,TGTGCCAGCTCCCCCCGGACAGGCTCCTACGAGCAGTACTTC,TRBV18,TRBJ2-7,NA,TRBD1
CASSQWDRANPYEQYF,TGTGCCAGCAGCCAATGGGACAGAGCAAATCCCTACGAGCAGTACTTC,TRBV7-8,TRBJ2-7,NA,TRBD1
CASSPPGGGLDDEQFF,TGTGCCAGCAGCCCCCCGGGGGGAGGTCTTGACGATGAGCAGTTCTTC,TRBV3-1/TRBV3-2,TRBJ2-1,once,TRBD2
CASSLTGTGNQETQYF,TGTGCCAGCAGCTTGACCGGGACAGGGAATCAAGAGACCCAGTACTTC,TRBV5-6,TRBJ2-5,NA,TRBD1
CASSLGGRTNTGELFF,TGCGCCAGCAGCCTCGGCGGGAGGACGAACACCGGGGAGCTGTTTTTT,TRBV5-1,TRBJ2-2,NA,TRBD2
CASTHRGQHQETQYF,TGTGCCAGTACCCATAGGGGGCAGCACCAAGAGACCCAGTACTTC,TRBV19,TRBJ2-5,NA,TRBD1
CSVRTDYEAFF,TGCAGCGTTAGGACAGACTATGAAGCTTTCTTT,TRBV29-1,TRBJ1-1,NA,NA
CSVGQGAYNEQFF,TGCAGCGTTGGACAGGGCGCCTACAATGAGCAGTTCTTC,TRBV29-1,TRBJ2-1,NA,TRBD1
CALPGRGAIGANVLTF,TGTGCCCTTCCGGGCAGGGGAGCGATTGGGGCCAACGTCCTGACTTTC,TRBV19,TRBJ2-6,NA,NA
CASRTTSGSTDTQYF,TGCGCCAGCAGGACAACTAGCGGGAGCACAGATACGCAGTATTTT,TRBV5-1,TRBJ2-3,NA,TRBD2
CASSYPSRESPEGTDTQYF,TGTGCCAGCAGTTACCCTTCGCGGGAGAGTCCCGAGGGCACAGATACGCAGTATTTT,TRBV6-2/TRBV6-3,TRBJ2-3,NA,TRBD2
CASSPRGGSYEQYF,TGTGCCAGCAGCCCTAGAGGGGGCTCCTACGAGCAGTACTTC,TRBV11-3,TRBJ2-7,NA,NA
CASSLRWSGYTF,TGTGCCAGCAGTCTCCGGTGGTCTGGCTACACCTTC,TRBV12-3/TRBV12-4,TRBJ1-2,NA,NA
CASSGPRRADTGELFF,TGTGCCAGCAGTGGGCCAAGAAGAGCGGACACCGGGGAGCTGTTTTTT,TRBV27,TRBJ2-2,NA,NA
CASSPTGFLTGGAHNEQFF,TGTGCCAGCTCACCCACAGGGTTTCTAACGGGAGGGGCCCACAATGAGCAGTTCTTC,TRBV18,TRBJ2-1,NA,TRBD2
CATSGTGRWAEAFF,TGTGCCACCAGCGGGACAGGACGATGGGCTGAAGCTTTCTTT,TRBV15,TRBJ1-1,few,TRBD1
CASSLGGNEQFF,TGTGCCAGCAGCCTCGGGGGGAATGAGCAGTTCTTC,TRBV3-1/TRBV3-2,TRBJ2-1,NA,TRBD2
CASSPTGAGTDTQYF,TGTGCCAGCTCACCGACAGGGGCGGGCACAGATACGCAGTATTTT,TRBV18,TRBJ2-3,NA,TRBD1
CASSSEGPYEQYF,TGTGCCAGCTCATCTGAGGGCCCCTACGAGCAGTACTTC,TRBV18,TRBJ2-7,NA,NA
CASSVSQGSNSPLHF,TGCGCCAGCAGCGTCTCCCAGGGGTCAAATTCACCCCTCCACTTT,TRBV5-1,TRBJ1-6,once,NA
CASSLDFSGGEQYF,TGTGCCAGCAGCTTAGACTTCTCTGGAGGCGAGCAGTACTTC,TRBV7-8,TRBJ2-7,NA,NA
CASSRPGQAYKNIQYF,TGTGCCAGCAGCAGACCGGGACAGGCCTACAAAAACATTCAGTACTTC,TRBV7-9,TRBJ2-4,NA,TRBD1
CASSLSDPGYDGYTF,TGTGCCAGCAGTTTATCAGACCCAGGGTACGATGGCTACACCTTC,TRBV27,TRBJ1-2,NA,NA
CASSLGPGGAMNTEAFF,TGTGCCAGCAGCTTGGGCCCTGGGGGGGCAATGAACACTGAAGCTTTCTTT,TRBV5-4,TRBJ1-1,NA,NA
CASSPRGSGAQYF,TGTGCCAGCAGCCCCCGAGGCTCCGGGGCCCAGTACTTC,TRBV28,TRBJ2-5,once,NA
CASLKEGGRGNIQYF,TGTGCCAGCCTGAAAGAGGGCGGGAGGGGAAACATTCAGTACTTC,TRBV28,TRBJ2-4,NA,TRBD2
CASSQSSGHQSSYEQYF,TGTGCCAGCAGCCAATCGTCAGGCCACCAAAGCTCCTACGAGCAGTACTTC,TRBV4-2,TRBJ2-7,NA,NA
CATSPSGVANTGELFF,TGTGCCACCAGCCCGTCGGGAGTCGCGAACACCGGGGAGCTGTTTTTT,TRBV24-1,TRBJ2-2,NA,NA
CASSLVGGFTGNTIYF,TGTGCCAGCAGCTTAGTTGGAGGATTTACTGGAAACACCATATATTTT,TRBV7-9,TRBJ1-3,NA,NA
CASSMTSGPYEQYF,TGTGCCAGCAGTATGACTAGCGGGCCCTACGAGCAGTACTTC,TRBV6-5,TRBJ2-7,NA,TRBD2
CASSLGDRDNSPLHF,TGTGCCAGCAGCTTAGGGGACAGAGATAATTCACCCCTCCACTTT,TRBV7-9,TRBJ1-6,NA,TRBD1
CASSRDTDTQYF,TGTGCCAGCAGTCGAGACACAGATACGCAGTATTTT,TRBV6-5,TRBJ2-3,NA,NA
CASSFLAGGDDTQYF,TGTGCCAGCAGCTTCTTAGCGGGGGGTGACGATACGCAGTATTTT,TRBV5-4,TRBJ2-3,NA,TRBD2
CASRDRQGTDQPQHF,TGTGCCAGTAGAGACCGACAGGGGACCGATCAGCCCCAGCATTTT,TRBV19,TRBJ1-5,once,TRBD1